Listed here is a single T cell receptor beta chain. Trimming removed 2 bases at V and 4 bases at J, with 12 bases between. CDR3 length: 14 residues. In germline, CDR1 is GTSNPN, CDR2 SVGIG (reference sequence). In the authors' workflow: Filtering differed since immunoSEQ provided only junctions, with no quality scores. Sequenced by immunoSEQ multiplex PCR; TCRdb stores in-frame clones only, minus some. Clonal size and the V and J genes are those of that table, whereas D and trimming came from the DNA. This table has about 490,000 clones, 76% appearing once. The sample comes from a study of shared clonotypes between healthy human individuals.

The specimen sequenced was PBMCs. The TCR was taken from a woman aged 40 to 55 in good health. Some clones in this sample may be carry-over from other donors' samples. This sequence joins TRBV30 and TRBJ2-1, with a tentative D call TRBD2 (6 bases). Here the CDR3 DNA reads TGTGCCTGGAGTCGGGGCGGAGGGTACAATGAGCAGTTCTTC. This encodes CAWSRGGGYNEQFF. Full variable domain (missing parts from reference TRBV30 and TRBJ2-1): SQTIHQWPATLVQPVGSPLSLECTVEGTSNPNLYWYRQAAGRGLQLLFYSVGIGQISSEVPQNLSASRPQDRQFILSSKKLLLSDSGFYLCAWSRGGGYNEQFFGPGTRLTVL.